Sequencing of this T cell receptor (beta chain) was carried out in a study of CD8 T cells in Susac syndrome. Study as a whole: When blood was collected, patients with Susac syndrome were therapy-naive, were taking corticosteroids, or were receiving intravenous immunoglobulin alone. Study findings and constraints: The authors found fewer than 20 Susac-specific public clones in total CD8+ repertoires and five or six in CD8+ TEMRA repertoires.

Peripheral blood CD8+ and CD4+ T cells were profiled by TCR beta sequencing. It was with random hexamers that roughly 0.5 to 1 ug RNA was reverse transcribed. MiXCR, run by TCRdb on the immunoSEQ multiplex PCR reads, gives a single entry per CDR3 protein. This sample has 65,000 to 85,000 distinct CDR3 sequences, with under 95% found just once. This clonotype was seen more than once but under ten times. Antigen: not known. The V gene's germline CDR1 is SGHTS and CDR2 YDEGEE. The CDR3 extends over 11 amino acids. Between the trimmed V and J ends, which lost 4 bases and 9 bases, there was a span of 11 bases.

The chain links TRBV5-8 to TRBJ2-7; D unclear. The sample comprised CD8+ T cells from PBMCs. The clonotype was recovered from a human donor with Susac syndrome. DNA of the CDR3: TGTGCCAGCAGCCTCCCAATTGGGCAGTACTTC. Its protein product is CASSLPIGQYF.